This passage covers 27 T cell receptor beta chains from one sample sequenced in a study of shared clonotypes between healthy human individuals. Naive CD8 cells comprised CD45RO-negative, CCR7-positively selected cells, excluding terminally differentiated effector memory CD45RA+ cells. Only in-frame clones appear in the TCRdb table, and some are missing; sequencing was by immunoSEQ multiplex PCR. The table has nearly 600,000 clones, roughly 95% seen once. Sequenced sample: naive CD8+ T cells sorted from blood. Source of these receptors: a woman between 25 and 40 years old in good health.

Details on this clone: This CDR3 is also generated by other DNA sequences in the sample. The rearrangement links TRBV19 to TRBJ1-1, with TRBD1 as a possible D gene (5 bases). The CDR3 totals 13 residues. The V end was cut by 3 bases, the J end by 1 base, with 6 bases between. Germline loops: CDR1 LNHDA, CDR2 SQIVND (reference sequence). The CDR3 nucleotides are TGTGCCAGTAGTATCGACAGGAACACTGAAGCTTTCTTT. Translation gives CASSIDRNTEAFF.

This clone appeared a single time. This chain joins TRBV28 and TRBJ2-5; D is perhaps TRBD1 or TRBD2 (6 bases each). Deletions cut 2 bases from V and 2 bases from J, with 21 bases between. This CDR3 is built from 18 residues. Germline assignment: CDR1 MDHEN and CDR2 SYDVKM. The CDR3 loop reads CASSLRWGHGGFQETQYF. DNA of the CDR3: TGTGCCAGCAGTTTAAGGTGGGGACACGGGGGATTTCAAGAGACCCAGTACTTC.

The CDR3 region has the DNA TGTGCCAGCAGTTTATCGCCCGGGAGTTGGTCAGATACGCAGTATTTT. Amino acids: CASSLSPGSWSDTQYF. J is TRBJ2-3 and V is TRBV27, with D perhaps TRBD2 (6 bases). The CDR3 covers 16 residues. Per germline, CDR1 MNHEY and CDR2 SMNVEV (reference sequence). Trimming left V 0 bases short and J 4 bases short, with 14 bases between.

CDR3 DNA sequence: TGTGCCAGCAGTTACCAGTATGGCAATCAGCCCCAGCATTTT. Translated, it gives CASSYQYGNQPQHF. J is TRBJ1-5 and V is TRBV6-5; D gene unclear. V was pared by 2 bases and J by 2 bases, with 7 bases between. The CDR3 extends over 14 amino acids. Germline values: CDR1 MNHEY, CDR2 SVGAGI.

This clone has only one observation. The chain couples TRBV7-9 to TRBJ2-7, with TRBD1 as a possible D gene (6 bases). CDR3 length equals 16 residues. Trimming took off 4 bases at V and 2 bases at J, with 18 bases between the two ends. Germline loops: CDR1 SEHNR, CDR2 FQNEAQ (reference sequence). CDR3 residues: CASSSLGGDRAYEQYF. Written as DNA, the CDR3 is TGTGCCAGCAGCTCCCTAGGGGGAGATCGGGCCTACGAGCAGTACTTC. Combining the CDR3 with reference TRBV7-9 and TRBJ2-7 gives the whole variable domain DTGVSQNPRHKITKRGQNVTFRCDPISEHNRLYWYRQTLGQGPEFLTYFQNEAQLEKSRLLSDRFSAERPKGSFSTLEIQRTEQGDSAMYLCASSSLGGDRAYEQYFGPGTRLTVT.

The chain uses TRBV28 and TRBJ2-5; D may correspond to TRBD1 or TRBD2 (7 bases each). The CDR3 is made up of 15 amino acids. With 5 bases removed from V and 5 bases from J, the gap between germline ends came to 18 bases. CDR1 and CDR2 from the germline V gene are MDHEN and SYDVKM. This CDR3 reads CASSRTGRAGETQYF. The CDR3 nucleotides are TGTGCCAGCAGTCGGACAGGCCGAGCGGGGGAGACCCAGTACTTC.

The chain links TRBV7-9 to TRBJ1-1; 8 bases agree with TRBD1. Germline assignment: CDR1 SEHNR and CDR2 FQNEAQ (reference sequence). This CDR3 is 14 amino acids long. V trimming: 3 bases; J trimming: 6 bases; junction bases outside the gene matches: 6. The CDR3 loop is CASSLAQGAPEAFF. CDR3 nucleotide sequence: TGTGCCAGCAGCTTGGCCCAGGGGGCACCTGAAGCTTTCTTT.

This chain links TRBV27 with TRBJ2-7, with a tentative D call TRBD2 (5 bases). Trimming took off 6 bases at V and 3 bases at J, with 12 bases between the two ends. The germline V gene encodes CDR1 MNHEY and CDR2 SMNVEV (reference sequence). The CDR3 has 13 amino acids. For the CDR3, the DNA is TGTGCCAGCAGACCCAAGGGAGACTACGAGCAGTACTTC. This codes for CASRPKGDYEQYF.

Written as DNA, the CDR3 is TGCAGCGTTGAAGATTACGAGACAGGGCTTATGGGGCAGTACTTC. Residues: CSVEDYETGLMGQYF. The rearrangement uses TRBV29-1 and TRBJ2-7; 7 bases match TRBD1. Germline V gives CDR1 SQVTM, CDR2 ANQGSEA. The CDR3 is 15 residues long. The ends lost 0 bases at V and 9 bases at J; junction bases unmatched: 14.

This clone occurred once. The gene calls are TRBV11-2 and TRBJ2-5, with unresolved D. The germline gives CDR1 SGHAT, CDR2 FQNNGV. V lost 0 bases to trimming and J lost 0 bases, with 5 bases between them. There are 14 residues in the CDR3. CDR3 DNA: TGTGCCAGCAGCTTAGATACAAACCAAGAGACCCAGTACTTC. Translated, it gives CASSLDTNQETQYF.

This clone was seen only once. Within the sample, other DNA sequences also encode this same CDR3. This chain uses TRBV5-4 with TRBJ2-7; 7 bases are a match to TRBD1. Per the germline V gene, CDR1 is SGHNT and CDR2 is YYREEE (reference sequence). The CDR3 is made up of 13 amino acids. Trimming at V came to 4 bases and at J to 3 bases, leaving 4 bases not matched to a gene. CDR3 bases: TGTGCCAGCAGCCACCGGGACAGCTACGAGCAGTACTTC. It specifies CASSHRDSYEQYF.

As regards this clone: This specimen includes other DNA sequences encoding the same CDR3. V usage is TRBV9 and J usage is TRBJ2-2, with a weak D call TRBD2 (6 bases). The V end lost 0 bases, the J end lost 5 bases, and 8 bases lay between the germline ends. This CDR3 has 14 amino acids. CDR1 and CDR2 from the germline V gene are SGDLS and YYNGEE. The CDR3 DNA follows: TGTGCCAGCAGCGTAGGAGGGAGGACCGGGGAGCTGTTTTTT. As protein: CASSVGGRTGELFF.

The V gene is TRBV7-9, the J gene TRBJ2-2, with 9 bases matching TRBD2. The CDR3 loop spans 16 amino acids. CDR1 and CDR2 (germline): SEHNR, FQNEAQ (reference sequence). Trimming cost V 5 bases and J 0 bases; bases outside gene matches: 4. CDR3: CASSPGLAANTGELFF. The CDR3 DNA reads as TGTGCCAGCAGCCCGGGACTAGCAGCGAACACCGGGGAGCTGTTTTTT.

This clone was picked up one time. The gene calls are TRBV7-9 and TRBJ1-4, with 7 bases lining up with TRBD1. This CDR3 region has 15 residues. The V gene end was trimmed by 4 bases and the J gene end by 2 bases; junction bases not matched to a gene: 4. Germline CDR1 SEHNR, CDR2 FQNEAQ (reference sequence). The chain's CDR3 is CASSSRQGTNEKLFF. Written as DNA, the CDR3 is TGTGCCAGCAGCTCGAGACAGGGCACTAATGAAAAACTGTTTTTT.

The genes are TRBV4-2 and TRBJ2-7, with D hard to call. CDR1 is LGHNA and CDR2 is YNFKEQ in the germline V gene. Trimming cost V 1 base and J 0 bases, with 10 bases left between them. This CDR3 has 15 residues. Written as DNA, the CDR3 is TGTGCCAGCAGCCAAGGAGCCGACTCCTCCTACGAGCAGTACTTC. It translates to CASSQGADSSYEQYF.

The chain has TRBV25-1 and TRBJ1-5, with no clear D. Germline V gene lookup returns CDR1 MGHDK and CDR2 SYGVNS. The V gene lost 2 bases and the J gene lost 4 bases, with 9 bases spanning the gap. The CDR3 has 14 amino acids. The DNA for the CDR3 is TGTGCCAGCAGTGAAAGTGACATTAATCAGCCCCAGCATTTT. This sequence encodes CASSESDINQPQHF.

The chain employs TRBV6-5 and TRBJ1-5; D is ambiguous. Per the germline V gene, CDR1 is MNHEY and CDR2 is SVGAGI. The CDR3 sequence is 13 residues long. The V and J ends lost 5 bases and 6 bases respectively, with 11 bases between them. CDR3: CASSHGPSQPQHF. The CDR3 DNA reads TGTGCCAGCAGTCACGGACCGAGTCAGCCCCAGCATTTT.

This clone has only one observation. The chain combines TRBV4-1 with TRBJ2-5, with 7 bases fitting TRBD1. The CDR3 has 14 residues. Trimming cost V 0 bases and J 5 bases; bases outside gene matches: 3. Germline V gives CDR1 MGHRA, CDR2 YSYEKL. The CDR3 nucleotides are TGCGCCAGCAGCCAAGAACAGGGGCCGGAGACCCAGTACTTC. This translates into CASSQEQGPETQYF.

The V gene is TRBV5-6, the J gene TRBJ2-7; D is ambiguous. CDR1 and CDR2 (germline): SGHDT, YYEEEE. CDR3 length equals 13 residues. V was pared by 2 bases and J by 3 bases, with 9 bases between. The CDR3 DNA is TGTGCCAGCAGCTTCGGGTCCTTCTACGAGCAGTACTTC. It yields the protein CASSFGSFYEQYF.

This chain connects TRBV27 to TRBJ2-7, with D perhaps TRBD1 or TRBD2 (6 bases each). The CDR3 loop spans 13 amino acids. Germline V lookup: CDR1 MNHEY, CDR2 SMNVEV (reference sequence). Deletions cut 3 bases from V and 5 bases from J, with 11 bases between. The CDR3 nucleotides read TGTGCCAGCAGTTTTTCGGGGGCGGACGAGCAGTACTTC. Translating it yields CASSFSGADEQYF.

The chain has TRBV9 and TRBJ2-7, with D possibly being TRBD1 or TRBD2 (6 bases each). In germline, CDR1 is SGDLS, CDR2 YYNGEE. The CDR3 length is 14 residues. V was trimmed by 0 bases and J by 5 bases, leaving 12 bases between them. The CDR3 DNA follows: TGTGCCAGCAGCGTAGAGGGGGGTGGCGACGAGCAGTACTTC. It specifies CASSVEGGGDEQYF.

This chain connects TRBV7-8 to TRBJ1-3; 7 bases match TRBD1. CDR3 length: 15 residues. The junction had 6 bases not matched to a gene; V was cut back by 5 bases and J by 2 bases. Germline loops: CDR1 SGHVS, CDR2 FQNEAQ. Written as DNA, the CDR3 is TGTGCCAGCAGCAACCACAGGGGAACTGGAAACACCATATATTTT. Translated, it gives CASSNHRGTGNTIYF. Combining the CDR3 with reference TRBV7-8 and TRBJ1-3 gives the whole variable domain GAGVSQSPRYKVAKRGQDVALRCDPISGHVSLFWYQQALGQGPEFLTYFQNEAQLDKSGLPSDRFFAERPEGSVSTLKIQRTQQEDSAVYLCASSNHRGTGNTIYFGEGSWLTVV.

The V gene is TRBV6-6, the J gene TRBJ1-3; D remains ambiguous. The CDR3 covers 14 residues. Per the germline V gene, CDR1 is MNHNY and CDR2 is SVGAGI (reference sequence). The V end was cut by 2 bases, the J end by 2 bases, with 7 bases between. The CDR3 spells CASSYEGPGNTIYF. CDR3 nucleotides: TGTGCCAGCAGTTACGAGGGTCCTGGAAACACCATATATTTT.

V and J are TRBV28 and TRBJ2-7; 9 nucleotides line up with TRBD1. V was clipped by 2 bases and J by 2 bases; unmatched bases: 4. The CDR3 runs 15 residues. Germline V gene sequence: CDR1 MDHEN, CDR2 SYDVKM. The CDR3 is CASSLPRTGAYEQYF. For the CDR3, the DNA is TGTGCCAGCAGTTTACCCCGGACAGGGGCCTACGAGCAGTACTTC.

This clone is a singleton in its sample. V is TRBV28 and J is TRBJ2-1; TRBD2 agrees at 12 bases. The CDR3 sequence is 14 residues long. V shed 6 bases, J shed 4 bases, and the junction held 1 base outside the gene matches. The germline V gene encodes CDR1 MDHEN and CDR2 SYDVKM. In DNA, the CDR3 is TGTGCCAGCAGCGGACTAGCGGGGTACAATGAGCAGTTCTTC. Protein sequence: CASSGLAGYNEQFF.

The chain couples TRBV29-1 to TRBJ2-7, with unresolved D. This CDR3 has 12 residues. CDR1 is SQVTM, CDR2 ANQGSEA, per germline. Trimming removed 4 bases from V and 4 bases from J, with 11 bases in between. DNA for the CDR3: TGCAGCGTTGTCGGCGTCCAATACGAGCAGTACTTC. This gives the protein CSVVGVQYEQYF.

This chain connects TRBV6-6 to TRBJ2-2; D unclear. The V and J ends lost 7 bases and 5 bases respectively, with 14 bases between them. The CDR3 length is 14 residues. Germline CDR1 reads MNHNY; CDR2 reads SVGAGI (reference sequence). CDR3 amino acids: CASTPGPLTGELFF. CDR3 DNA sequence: TGTGCCAGCACACCGGGCCCCCTAACCGGGGAGCTGTTTTTT.